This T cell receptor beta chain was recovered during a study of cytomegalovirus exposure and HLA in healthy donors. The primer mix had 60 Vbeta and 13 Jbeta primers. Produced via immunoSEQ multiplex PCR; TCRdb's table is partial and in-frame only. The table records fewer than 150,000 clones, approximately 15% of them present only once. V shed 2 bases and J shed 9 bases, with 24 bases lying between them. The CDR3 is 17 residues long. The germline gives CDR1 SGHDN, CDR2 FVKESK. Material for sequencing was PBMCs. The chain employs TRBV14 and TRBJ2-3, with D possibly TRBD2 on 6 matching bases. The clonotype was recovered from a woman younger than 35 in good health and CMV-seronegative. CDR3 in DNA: TGTGCCAGCAGCCAAAGGTGGACGGCCTGGGGACTGAACACGCAGTATTTT. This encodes CASSQRWTAWGLNTQYF.